This T cell receptor (beta chain) stems from a study of blood T cell repertoires in COVID-19. Study summary: COVID-19 samples, acute and convalescent, were from the United States, Italy and Spain. Nucleic acid was either cDNA or gDNA, and it came from T cells, B-cell-depleted T cells, or PBMCs.

The study recruited people aged roughly 18 to 89 years across approximately 24 US areas. Categorization into cohorts depended on clinical history that participants reported. This table comes from immunoSEQ multiplex PCR, and its TCRdb copy is limited to in-frame clones, with some not included. The sample holds 230,000 or so clones, 70% to 90% seen once. Per the germline V gene, CDR1 is SGHNT and CDR2 is YYREEE (reference sequence). This CDR3 contains 15 residues. Trimming at V came to 0 bases and at J to 3 bases, leaving 1 base not matched to a gene. Sequencing input: PBMCs or T cells enriched from blood (not recorded which). This chain links TRBV5-4 with TRBJ1-3; the match to TRBD1 covers 9 bases. The TCR was taken from a woman aged 40 to 55 with acute COVID-19. This CDR3 reads CASSLDRGHGNTIYF. The CDR3 DNA is TGTGCCAGCAGCTTGGACAGGGGGCATGGAAACACCATATATTTT.